This TCR beta chain was found in a study of blood T cell repertoires in COVID-19. On the study more broadly: The United States, Italy and Spain provided the acute and convalescent COVID-19 samples. T cells, B-cell-depleted T cells, or PBMCs supplied cDNA or gDNA.

Authors' data handling: Using reference gene primer amplification, nucleated cell counts were estimated. Sequenced by immunoSEQ multiplex PCR; TCRdb stores in-frame clones only, minus some. V, J and clone size are those of that table, while D and trimming were read from the DNA. The sample gives about 260,000 clones, about 89% of which show up once; about 1.6% is in the top ten. The CDR3 loop spans 11 amino acids. The germline V gene encodes CDR1 DFQATT and CDR2 SNEGSKA (reference sequence). The ends lost 5 bases at V and 8 bases at J; junction bases unmatched: 4. A few counts support this clone. J is TRBJ1-2 and V is TRBV20-1, with TRBD1 matching over 8 bases. This clonotype was obtained from a woman between 40 and 50 years old who had recovered from COVID-19. The sequencing sample was made of peripheral blood. CDR3 in DNA: TGCAGTGCTTGGACAGGGCGCGGCTACACCTTC. It is translated as CSAWTGRGYTF.